The present entry profiles one TCR beta chain with its context. The antigen it binds to is not known. It has no much larger one-base neighbor in the sample; base qualities were not kept. These data belong to a study of OX40 agonist ivuxolimab in advanced cancers. Background on the whole study: Ivuxolimab, which targeted the costimulatory receptor OX40 (CD134), was an agonistic, fully human IgG2 monoclonal antibody. Intravenous ivuxolimab was administered to patients every 2 weeks at six dose levels: 0.01, 0.1, 0.3, 1.5, 3 and 10 mg/kg. Of the approximately 54 dose-escalation patients, hepatocellular carcinoma was present in roughly 19, melanoma in some 15, renal cell carcinoma in 9 and head and neck cancer in 9. In the dose-escalation cohort, around four fifths of patients were male, and the mean age was approximately 55 years, with a range of roughly 20 to 85. Patients were allowed to have had prior anti-PD-1, anti-PD-L1 or anti-CTLA-4 therapy, and approximately 40% of the dose-escalation patients had been treated with checkpoint inhibitors. Partial responses occurred in three dose-escalation patients: two with cutaneous melanoma and one with hepatocellular carcinoma. Peripheral TCRbeta sequencing aimed to test whether ivuxolimab altered TCR sequence diversity and caused clonal T-cell expansion. The paper reports the monotherapy dose-escalation portion (N of about 50 patients) of the phase I ivuxolimab trial. Broad study findings and their caveats: Partial responders in the 0.1-3.0 mg/kg groups had among the lowest normalized peripheral clonal expansion, especially among CD8+ T cells. Low levels of normalized T-cell clonal expansion were also seen in some patients who did not respond. Clonal expansion of both CD4+ and CD8+ blood T cells was observed from baseline to week 6 at doses 0.1 to 3.0 mg/kg. Antigen specificity was not determined for the clonally expanded peripheral T cells. After ivuxolimab, CD8+ T cells had more expanded clones than CD4+ T cells on average.

To sequence the TCRbeta CDR3 region, genomic DNA was isolated from the sorted cells. The immunoSEQ Assay was used for sequencing of TCRbeta CDR3 regions. TCRdb limited this immuneACCESS table to in-frame rearrangements with V and J called. A share of clones is missing; checked studies link under half to unresolved V genes, and the rest is unexplained. The sample table shows tens of thousands of clones, and about four fifths are seen once. Roughly 2.2% of the sample rests with the top ten. Patients with a history of autoimmune disease or receiving systemic immunosuppression were excluded from the trial. Peripheral blood for TCR sequencing was drawn from every dose cohort at baseline, at cycle 4 day 1 and at cycle 7 day 1. The samples were drawn from a first-in-human, open-label, multicenter phase I dose-escalation trial of ivuxolimab. Adults with locally advanced or metastatic head and neck squamous cell, hepatocellular, melanoma or renal cell carcinoma were enrolled in the trial. Before TCR sequencing, CD4+ T cells and CD8+ T cells were sorted from peripheral blood as separate populations.

Germline trimming: 4 bases from V, 6 bases from J; junction bases outside gene matches: 8. The germline V gene encodes CDR1 LNHDA and CDR2 SQIVND (reference sequence). The CDR3 goes from the cysteine to the phenylalanine over 15 residues. Only the CDR3 DNA stays, 45 bases, in frame from base 1. The source is an adult with an advanced solid tumor such as melanoma, head and neck, liver or kidney cancer. The rearrangement joined TRBV19 to TRBJ1-5; TRBD1 fits 8 bases in the junction. The sequences come from CD4+ or CD8+ T cells sorted from blood, collected in a trial of the OX40 agonist ivuxolimab. The CDR3 reads as follows: CASSSRGQGFQPQHF. The nucleotide sequence reads as follows: TGTGCCAGTAGTAGCCGAGGACAGGGATTTCAGCCCCAGCATTTT.